What follows are 30 T cell receptor beta chains derived from one specimen sequenced in a study of blood T cell repertoires in COVID-19. TCRdb's table, derived via immunoSEQ multiplex PCR, lists solely in-frame clones and lacks some. The sample yields about 200,000 clones, 70% to 90% seen once. Sequencing was done on a sample of PBMCs or T cells enriched from blood (not recorded which). The receptors derive from a man aged 25 to 40 who had recovered from COVID-19.

The chain uses TRBV7-2 and TRBJ2-7, with 9 bases matching TRBD1. The CDR3 sequence is 15 residues long. Germline CDR1 reads SGHTA; CDR2 reads FQGNSA. V trimming: 5 bases; J trimming: 2 bases; junction bases outside the gene matches: 7. As DNA, the CDR3 is TGTGCCAGCAGCCAAACCGGGACAGGGACCTACGAGCAGTACTTC. Protein product: CASSQTGTGTYEQYF.

J is TRBJ1-1 and V is TRBV5-5; 9 bases align to TRBD1. Germline-derived CDR1 and CDR2 are SGHKS and YYEKEE (reference sequence). V dropped 5 bases and J dropped 10; count of bases not matched to a gene: 9. This CDR3 is built from 13 residues. CDR3 loop: CASREGTGSRAFF. The CDR3 bases are TGTGCCAGCAGAGAAGGGACAGGGTCCCGAGCTTTCTTT.

J is TRBJ1-4 and V is TRBV21-1; TRBD1, the table's D call, lacks a check against the DNA. TRBV21-1 is a recognized pseudogene. The CDR3 sequence is 15 residues long. This chain's CDR3 is CASSKCGTGYEKLFF. DNA for the CDR3: TGTGCCAGCAGCAAATGTGGGACAGGTTACGAAAAACTGTTTTTT.

The chain employs TRBV9 and TRBJ2-3, with 11 bases matching TRBD2. Per germline, CDR1 SGDLS and CDR2 YYNGEE. Losses at the gene ends were 2 bases for V and 3 bases for J; bases not matched to a gene: 2. The CDR3 totals 15 residues. The CDR3 sequence: CASSVTSGKTDTQYF. The CDR3 DNA is TGTGCCAGCAGCGTGACTAGCGGGAAAACAGATACGCAGTATTTT.

V is TRBV15 and J is TRBJ1-4, with TRBD1 identical over 9 bases. This CDR3 is 15 amino acids long. The V gene's germline CDR1 is LNHNV and CDR2 YYDKDF (reference sequence). V lost 6 bases and J lost 2; bases outside the gene matches: 4. The CDR3 loop reads CATRQGAYTNEKLFF. The CDR3 DNA is TGTGCCACCAGACAGGGGGCCTATACTAATGAAAAACTGTTTTTT.

The CDR3 bases are TGTGCCAGCAGCATGAGGACAGGGGGCACCGGGGAGCTGTTTTTT. This codes for CASSMRTGGTGELFF. The J gene is TRBJ2-2, the V gene TRBV7-2; 10 nucleotides align to TRBD1. CDR3 size: 15 residues. Germline V gene data show CDR1 as SGHTA and CDR2 as FQGNSA. The V segment lost 5 bases and the J segment 4 bases; nucleotides outside the gene matches: 4.

This chain joins TRBV5-4 and TRBJ2-3; weak D call: TRBD2 (7 bases). The CDR3 runs 15 residues. V lost 4 bases, J lost 3 bases, and 15 bases lay in between. CDR1 is SGHNT, CDR2 YYREEE, per germline (reference sequence). The CDR3 region is CASSEGGGRTDTQYF. The CDR3 region has the DNA TGTGCCAGCAGCGAGGGGGGCGGGAGAACAGATACGCAGTATTTT.

V and J are TRBV2 and TRBJ2-7; a weak D match, TRBD1 (5 bases). Trimming cost V 5 bases and J 2 bases, with 13 bases left between them. The CDR3 is made up of 14 amino acids. The germline V gene has CDR1 SNHLY and CDR2 FYNNEI. This CDR3 reads CASSSQGQAYEQYF. CDR3 in DNA: TGTGCCAGCAGTTCCCAGGGTCAGGCCTACGAGCAGTACTTC. Filled out from reference TRBV2 and TRBJ2-7, the complete variable domain reads EPEVTQTPSHQVTQMGQEVILRCVPISNHLYFYWYRQILGQKVEFLVSFYNNEISEKSEIFDDQFSVERPDGSNFTLKIRSTKLEDSAMYFCASSSQGQAYEQYFGPGTRLTVT.

V is TRBV4-3 and J is TRBJ2-7; no clear D. The CDR3 has 15 residues. V was trimmed by 0 bases and J by 1 base, leaving 10 bases between them. Germline CDR1 reads LGHNA; CDR2 reads YSLEER. The CDR3 spells CASSQETRFSYEQYF. The CDR3 bases are TGCGCCAGCAGCCAAGAAACCCGGTTTTCCTACGAGCAGTACTTC.

This chain connects TRBV14 to TRBJ2-5; maybe TRBD1 (6 bases). CDR3 length equals 15 residues. Trimming removed 1 base from V and 1 base from J, with 10 bases in between. Germline V gene sequence: CDR1 SGHDN, CDR2 FVKESK. The CDR3 reads CASSQGDTVQETQYF. The CDR3 nucleotides read TGTGCCAGCAGCCAAGGGGACACCGTCCAAGAGACCCAGTACTTC.

The chain combines TRBV19 with TRBJ2-7; 7 positions match TRBD1. CDR1 and CDR2 from the germline V gene are LNHDA and SQIVND (reference sequence). The CDR3 totals 13 residues. Trimming took 4 bases from V and 6 from J; bases not matched to a gene: 6. The CDR3 loop reads CASSRKGAGEQYF. The DNA of the CDR3 is TGTGCCAGTAGTAGGAAGGGGGCGGGCGAGCAGTACTTC.

This chain uses TRBV11-3 with TRBJ1-6, with TRBD1 matching 8 bases. J gave up 8 bases and V 8 bases, and 5 bases lay outside the gene matches. CDR3 length equals 13 residues. Germline V gene data show CDR1 as SGHNT and CDR2 as YENEEA. CDR3 amino acids: CASSPGGDSPLHF. Here the CDR3 DNA reads TGTGCCAGCTCCCCAGGGGGCGATTCACCCCTCCACTTT. Full variable domain (remainder filled in from reference TRBV11-3 and TRBJ1-6): EAGVVQSPRYKIIEKKQPVAFWCNPISGHNTLYWYLQNLGQGPELLIRYENEEAVDDSQLPKDRFSAERLKGVDSTLKIQPAELGDSAVYLCASSPGGDSPLHFGNGTRLTVT.

The chain combines TRBV6-5 with TRBJ1-4; 8 bases align to TRBD1. Germline CDR1 and CDR2: MNHEY and SVGAGI. The J segment lost 6 bases and the V segment lost 2 bases, leaving 5 bases of the junction unmatched. This CDR3 comprises 15 residues. The CDR3 loop is CASSYQQGVYEKLFF. In nucleotides, the CDR3 is TGTGCCAGCAGTTACCAACAGGGGGTATATGAAAAACTGTTTTTT.

In its sample, this clone was seen once. V and J are TRBV28 and TRBJ2-2; TRBD1 aligns across 7 bases. The germline V gene encodes CDR1 MDHEN and CDR2 SYDVKM. Trimming took 2 bases from V and 4 from J; bases not matched to a gene: 4. The CDR3 loop spans 15 amino acids. CDR3 DNA: TGTGCCAGCAGTTTAGGACAGGTGGGCACCGGGGAGCTGTTTTTT. Its protein is CASSLGQVGTGELFF.

The rearrangement uses TRBV5-6 and TRBJ2-2, with a possible D match to TRBD2 (7 bases). Germline V CDR1 and CDR2: SGHDT, YYEEEE. The CDR3 is 16 residues long. The V gene lost 4 bases and the J gene lost 3 bases, with 16 bases spanning the gap. The CDR3: CASSPRAGADTGELFF. The CDR3 DNA follows: TGTGCCAGCAGCCCTCGGGCGGGGGCCGACACCGGGGAGCTGTTTTTT.

This chain joins TRBV27 and TRBJ2-1; 12 bases line up with TRBD2. The germline gives CDR1 MNHEY, CDR2 SMNVEV (reference sequence). V dropped 2 bases and J dropped 5; count of bases not matched to a gene: 13. The CDR3 extends over 19 amino acids. The CDR3, as DNA: TGTGCCAGCAGTTTACGGGCTAGCGGGAGGGCCTCTCGCGACAATGAGCAGTTCTTC. Residues: CASSLRASGRASRDNEQFF.

Written as DNA, the CDR3 is TGTGCCAGCAGCGTCCCCACAGACCTGAGACAGGGATTTATCTATGGCTACACCTTC. Amino acids: CASSVPTDLRQGFIYGYTF. The chain joins TRBV9 to TRBJ1-2, with 7 bases lining up with TRBD1. The CDR3 length is 19 residues. The J segment lost 4 bases and the V segment lost 2 bases, leaving 20 bases of the junction unmatched. CDR1 and CDR2 (germline): SGDLS, YYNGEE. Complete variable domain (other parts from reference TRBV9 and TRBJ1-2): DSGVTQTPKHLITATGQRVTLRCSPRSGDLSVYWYQQSLDQGLQFLIQYYNGEERAKGNILERFSAQQFPDLHSELNLSSLELGDSALYFCASSVPTDLRQGFIYGYTFGSGTRLTVV.

The rearrangement uses TRBV6-5 and TRBJ2-7, with D perhaps matching TRBD1 (6 bases). The CDR3 consists of 11 residues. Germline V gene data show CDR1 as MNHEY and CDR2 as SVGAGI. V lost 9 bases and J lost 2, with 8 bases in between. The CDR3 nucleotides are TGTGCCAGTACAGGGACCTACGAGCAGTACTTC. Protein: CASTGTYEQYF.

The V gene is TRBV10-3, the J gene TRBJ2-7; TRBD2 aligns across 14 bases. Germline CDR1 and CDR2: ENHRY and SYGVKD. The CDR3 contains 17 residues. J was trimmed by 3 bases and V by 3 bases; bases with no gene match: 7. CDR3 sequence: CAISDPGGTSGGYEQYF. CDR3 DNA sequence: TGTGCCATCAGTGACCCCGGGGGGACTAGCGGGGGCTACGAGCAGTACTTC.

This clone showed up just once. The chain links TRBV9 to TRBJ2-5; possibly TRBD2 for D (6 bases). This CDR3 is built from 14 residues. V dropped 0 bases and J dropped 5 bases, with 11 bases sitting between them. The V gene's germline CDR1 is SGDLS and CDR2 YYNGEE. The CDR3 region has the DNA TGTGCCAGCAGCGTAGGCTGGGGGGAGGAGACCCAGTACTTC. Its translation is CASSVGWGEETQYF.

This rearrangement joins TRBV7-2 to TRBJ2-7; the D gene is possibly TRBD2 (6 bases). Germline loops: CDR1 SGHTA, CDR2 FQGNSA. This CDR3 is 17 amino acids long. The germline V and J ends were trimmed by 0 bases and 2 bases, with 17 bases remaining between them. CDR3 protein: CASSLAGVGGIAYEQYF. CDR3 DNA sequence: TGTGCCAGCAGCTTAGCAGGTGTTGGGGGGATAGCCTACGAGCAGTACTTC.

The rearrangement uses TRBV10-2 and TRBJ1-5, with D perhaps TRBD1 (6 bases). Germline loops: CDR1 WSHSY, CDR2 SAAADI. The CDR3 contains 14 residues. With 8 bases removed from V and 4 bases from J, the gap between germline ends came to 15 bases. CDR3 sequence (DNA): TGCGCCAGCGGGACAACGAAAGAAAATCAGCCCCAGCATTTT. Translation gives CASGTTKENQPQHF.

This chain connects TRBV7-8 to TRBJ2-2; weak D call: TRBD1 (6 bases). Germline assignment: CDR1 SGHVS and CDR2 FQNEAQ. The CDR3 totals 17 residues. V dropped 2 bases and J dropped 2 bases, with 15 bases sitting between them. The CDR3 DNA follows: TGTGCCAGCAGCTTACACCAGGGGATGGCCAACACCGGGGAGCTGTTTTTT. It translates to CASSLHQGMANTGELFF.

The chain recombines TRBV4-3 with TRBJ1-4; TRBD1 matches 8 bases. The CDR3 has 16 residues. The junction had 5 bases not matched to a gene; V was cut back by 1 base and J by 4 bases. CDR1 and CDR2 from the germline V gene are LGHNA and YSLEER. CDR3 region: CASSQGLRGLNEKLFF. Written as DNA, the CDR3 is TGCGCCAGCAGCCAAGGTCTCAGGGGGCTTAATGAAAAACTGTTTTTT.

The V gene is TRBV30, the J gene TRBJ2-1; 9 bases align to TRBD2. The CDR3 is 13 amino acids. Germline trimming cut 4 bases from V and 2 bases from J; bases unmatched to any gene: 0. Germline CDR1 GTSNPN, CDR2 SVGIG (reference sequence). The CDR3 protein is CAWTSGTYNEQFF. CDR3 DNA: TGTGCCTGGACTAGCGGGACCTACAATGAGCAGTTCTTC.

This clone was counted once. The rearrangement joins TRBV19 to TRBJ2-7; TRBD1 agrees at 10 bases. V gave up 4 bases and J gave up 5 bases; unmatched junction bases: 11. Germline V lookup: CDR1 LNHDA, CDR2 SQIVND (reference sequence). The CDR3 extends over 16 amino acids. This chain's CDR3 is CASSNLRQGAGHEQYF. In DNA form, the CDR3 reads TGTGCCAGTAGTAACCTCCGACAGGGGGCGGGCCACGAGCAGTACTTC.

The chain uses TRBV23-1 and TRBJ1-6, with no clear D. TRBV23-1 falls under the ORF class, with uncertain function. The V and J ends lost 0 bases and 7 bases respectively, with 13 bases between them. The CDR3 spans 16 residues. The CDR3 reads CASSQSGARSNSPLHF. The CDR3 DNA reads as TGCGCCAGCAGTCAATCGGGAGCCAGGAGCAATTCACCCCTCCACTTT.

On this clone itself: Relative to the germline gene, one junction end is altered; a read error may explain this. The CDR3, as DNA: TGTGCCAGCACCTTAGGGTCCGGGAATGAGCAGTTCTTC. Translating it yields CASTLGSGNEQFF. J is TRBJ2-1 and V is TRBV13; no clear D gene. The CDR3 loop spans 13 amino acids. In germline, CDR1 is PRHDT, CDR2 FYEKMQ (reference sequence).

The V gene is TRBV10-1, the J gene TRBJ2-1, with 7 bases lining up with TRBD1. The germline CDR1 and CDR2 sequences are WNHNN and SYGVQD (reference sequence). Unmatched junction bases numbered 2, after V lost 5 bases and J lost 1 base. CDR3 length: 14 residues. This CDR3 is CASSRQGSYNEQFF. The CDR3 bases are TGCGCCAGCAGTAGACAGGGTTCCTACAATGAGCAGTTCTTC.

CDR3 protein: CASTGTGGTDTQYF. In DNA form, the CDR3 reads TGTGCCAGCACCGGGACAGGGGGCACAGATACGCAGTATTTT. This chain uses TRBV6-5 with TRBJ2-3, with 10 positions matching TRBD1. Germline V CDR1 and CDR2: MNHEY, SVGAGI. V lost 7 bases, J lost 1 base, and 2 bases stayed unmatched. The length of the CDR3 is 14 residues.